The T cell receptor beta chain described here comes from a study of shared clonotypes between healthy human individuals. About the research overall: Researchers assigned three CD4 naive, three CD4 memory, two CD8 naive and one CD8 memory plate to each donor.

This clone was seen just once. Other nucleotide sequences in the sample specify the same CDR3. TCRdb keeps only in-frame clones here, not all; method: immunoSEQ multiplex PCR. This sample has about 2.4 million clones, with 93% found just once. CDR1 and CDR2 (germline): SGHDT, YYEEEE. V was shortened by 4 bases and J by 0 bases, with 11 bases between the two germline ends. The CDR3 spans 15 residues. The specimen was naive CD4+ T cells from PBMCs. Subset of the sample: CD45RA+ positively selected. The genes are TRBV5-6 and TRBJ1-3; D unresolved. This sequence was found in a man younger than 35 in good health. Some clones in this sample may be carry-over from other donors' samples. The CDR3: CASSTRRVSGNTIYF. In nucleotides, the CDR3 is TGTGCCAGCAGCACCCGTAGGGTCTCTGGAAACACCATATATTTT.